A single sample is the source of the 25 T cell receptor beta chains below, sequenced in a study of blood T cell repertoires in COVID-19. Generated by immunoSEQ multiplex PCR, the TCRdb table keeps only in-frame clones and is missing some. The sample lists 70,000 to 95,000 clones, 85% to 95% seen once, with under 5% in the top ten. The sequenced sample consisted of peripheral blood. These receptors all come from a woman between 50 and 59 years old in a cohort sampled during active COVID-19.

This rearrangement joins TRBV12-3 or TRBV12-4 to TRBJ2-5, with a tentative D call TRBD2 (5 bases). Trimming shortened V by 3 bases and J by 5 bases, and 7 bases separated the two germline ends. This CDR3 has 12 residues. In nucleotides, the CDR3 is TGTGCCAGCAGTTTTACGGGGGAGACCCAGTACTTC. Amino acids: CASSFTGETQYF.

DNA of the CDR3: TGTGCCAGCAGTGACCCCGACAGCCTTAGCAGAGATAATGGCACAGATACGCAGTATTTT. Its translation: CASSDPDSLSRDNGTDTQYF. V is TRBV6-4 and J is TRBJ2-3; D might be TRBD1 (5 bases). Germline V gene data show CDR1 as MRHNA and CDR2 as SNTAGT. V lost 2 bases to trimming and J lost 1 base, with 25 bases between them. The length of the CDR3 is 20 residues.

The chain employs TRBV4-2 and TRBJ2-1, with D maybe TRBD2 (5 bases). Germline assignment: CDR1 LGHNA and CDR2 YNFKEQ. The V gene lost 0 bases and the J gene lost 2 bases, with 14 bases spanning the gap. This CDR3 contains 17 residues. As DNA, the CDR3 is TGTGCCAGCAGCCAAGATCTAAGCGGACCAACCTACAATGAGCAGTTCTTC. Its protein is CASSQDLSGPTYNEQFF.

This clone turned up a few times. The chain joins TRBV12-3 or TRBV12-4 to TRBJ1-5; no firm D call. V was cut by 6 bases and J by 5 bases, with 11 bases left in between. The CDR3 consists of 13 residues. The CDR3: CASSLFGDQPQHF. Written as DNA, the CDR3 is TGTGCCAGCAGCCTCTTCGGAGATCAGCCCCAGCATTTT.

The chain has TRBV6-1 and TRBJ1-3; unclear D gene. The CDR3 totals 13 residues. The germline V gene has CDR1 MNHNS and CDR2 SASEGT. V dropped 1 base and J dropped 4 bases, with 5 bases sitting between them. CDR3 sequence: CASSEGVGNTIYF. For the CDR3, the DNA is TGTGCCAGCAGTGAAGGAGTGGGAAACACCATATATTTT.

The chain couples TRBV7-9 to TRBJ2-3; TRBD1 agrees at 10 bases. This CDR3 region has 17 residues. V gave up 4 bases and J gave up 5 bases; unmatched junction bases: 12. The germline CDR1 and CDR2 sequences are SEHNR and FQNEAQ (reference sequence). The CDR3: CASSSPGGTGVLDTQYF. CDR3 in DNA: TGTGCCAGCAGCTCCCCTGGGGGGACAGGGGTTTTAGATACGCAGTATTTT.

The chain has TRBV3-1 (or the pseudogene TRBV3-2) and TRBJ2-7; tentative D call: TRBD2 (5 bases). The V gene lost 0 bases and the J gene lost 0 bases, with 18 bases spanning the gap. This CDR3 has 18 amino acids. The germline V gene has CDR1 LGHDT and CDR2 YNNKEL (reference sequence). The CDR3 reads CASSQDDPRSATSYEQYF. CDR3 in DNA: TGTGCCAGCAGCCAAGACGACCCCCGTAGCGCCACCTCCTACGAGCAGTACTTC.

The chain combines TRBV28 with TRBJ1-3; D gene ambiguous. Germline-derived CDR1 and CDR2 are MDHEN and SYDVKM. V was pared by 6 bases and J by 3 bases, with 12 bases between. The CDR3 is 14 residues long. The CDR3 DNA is TGTGCCAGCAGGGAGGACGGAGTTGGAAACACCATATATTTT. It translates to CASREDGVGNTIYF.

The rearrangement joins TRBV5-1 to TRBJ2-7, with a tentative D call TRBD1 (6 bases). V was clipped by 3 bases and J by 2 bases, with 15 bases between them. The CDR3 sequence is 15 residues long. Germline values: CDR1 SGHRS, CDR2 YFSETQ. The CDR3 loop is CASSSLTGTAYEQYF. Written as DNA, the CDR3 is TGCGCCAGCAGCTCCCTGACAGGTACGGCCTACGAGCAGTACTTC.

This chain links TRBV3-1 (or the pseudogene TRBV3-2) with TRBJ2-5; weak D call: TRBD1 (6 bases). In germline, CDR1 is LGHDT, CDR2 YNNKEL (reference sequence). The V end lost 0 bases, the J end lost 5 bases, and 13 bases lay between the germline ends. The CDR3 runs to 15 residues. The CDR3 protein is CASSQEQGGGETQYF. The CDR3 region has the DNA TGTGCCAGCAGCCAAGAGCAGGGTGGGGGCGAGACCCAGTACTTC.

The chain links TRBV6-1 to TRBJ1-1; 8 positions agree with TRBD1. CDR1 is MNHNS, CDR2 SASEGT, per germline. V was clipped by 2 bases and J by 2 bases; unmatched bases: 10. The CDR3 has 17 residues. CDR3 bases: TGTGCCAGCAGTGAATTGGCTGGGACAGGAGGTAACACTGAAGCTTTCTTT. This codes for CASSELAGTGGNTEAFF.

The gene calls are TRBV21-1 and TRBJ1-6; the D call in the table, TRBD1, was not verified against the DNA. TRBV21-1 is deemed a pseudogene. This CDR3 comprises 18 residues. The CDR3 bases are TGTGCCAACGGACTCGCCGGACAGGGAGGGATTGGGAATTCACCCCTCCACTTT. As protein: CANGLAGQGGIGNSPLHF.

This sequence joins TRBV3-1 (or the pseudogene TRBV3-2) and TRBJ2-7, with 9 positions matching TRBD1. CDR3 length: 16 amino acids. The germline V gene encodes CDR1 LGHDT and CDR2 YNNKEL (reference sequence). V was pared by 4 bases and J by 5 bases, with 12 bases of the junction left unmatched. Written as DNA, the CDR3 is TGTGCCAGCAGCCGCCCGGGGGGACAGGGTCGCCACGAGCAGTACTTC. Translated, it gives CASSRPGGQGRHEQYF.

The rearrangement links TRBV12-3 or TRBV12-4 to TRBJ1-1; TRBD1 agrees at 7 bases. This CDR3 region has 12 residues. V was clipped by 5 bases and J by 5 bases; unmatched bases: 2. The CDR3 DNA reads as TGTGCCAGCAGTCAACAGGGGACTGAAGCTTTCTTT. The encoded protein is CASSQQGTEAFF.

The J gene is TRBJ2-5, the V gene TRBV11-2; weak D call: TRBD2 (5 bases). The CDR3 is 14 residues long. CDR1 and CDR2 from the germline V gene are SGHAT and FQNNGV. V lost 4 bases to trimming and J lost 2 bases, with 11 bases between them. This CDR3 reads CASSSSGLQETQYF. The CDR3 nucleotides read TGTGCCAGCAGCTCGTCGGGGTTACAAGAGACCCAGTACTTC.

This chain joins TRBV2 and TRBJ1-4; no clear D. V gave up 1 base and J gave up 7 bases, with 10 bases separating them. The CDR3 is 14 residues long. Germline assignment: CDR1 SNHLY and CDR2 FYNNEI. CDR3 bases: TGTGCCAGCAGTGAAGACAGCTTGGGTGAAAAACTGTTTTTT. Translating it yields CASSEDSLGEKLFF. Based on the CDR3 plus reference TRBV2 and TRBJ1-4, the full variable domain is EPEVTQTPSHQVTQMGQEVILRCVPISNHLYFYWYRQILGQKVEFLVSFYNNEISEKSEIFDDQFSVERPDGSNFTLKIRSTKLEDSAMYFCASSEDSLGEKLFFGSGTQLSVL.

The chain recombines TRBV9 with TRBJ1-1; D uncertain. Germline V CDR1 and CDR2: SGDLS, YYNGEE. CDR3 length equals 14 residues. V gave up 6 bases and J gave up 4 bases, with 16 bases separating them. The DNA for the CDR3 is TGTGCCAGCAACAATGACCCGGCGGGCACTGAAGCTTTCTTT. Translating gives CASNNDPAGTEAFF.

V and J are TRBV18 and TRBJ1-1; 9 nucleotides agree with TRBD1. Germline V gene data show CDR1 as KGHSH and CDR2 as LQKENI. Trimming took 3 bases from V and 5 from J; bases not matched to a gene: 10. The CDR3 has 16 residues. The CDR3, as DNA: TGTGCCAGCTCACCCACCTCGGACAGGGGAAGTACTGAAGCTTTCTTT. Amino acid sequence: CASSPTSDRGSTEAFF.

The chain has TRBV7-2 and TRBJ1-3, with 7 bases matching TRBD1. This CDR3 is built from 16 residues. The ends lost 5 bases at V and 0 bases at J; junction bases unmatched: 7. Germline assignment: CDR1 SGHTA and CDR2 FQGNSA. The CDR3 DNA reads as TGTGCCAGCAGCAGACGACAGGGACTCTCTGGAAACACCATATATTTT. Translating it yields CASSRRQGLSGNTIYF.

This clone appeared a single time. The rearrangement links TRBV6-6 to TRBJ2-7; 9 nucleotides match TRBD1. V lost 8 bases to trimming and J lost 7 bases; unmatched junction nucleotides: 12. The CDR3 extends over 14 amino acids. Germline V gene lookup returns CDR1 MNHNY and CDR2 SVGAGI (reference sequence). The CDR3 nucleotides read TGTGCCAGCTTTACCGGGACAGGGAAAAAAGAGCAGTACTTC. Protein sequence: CASFTGTGKKEQYF.

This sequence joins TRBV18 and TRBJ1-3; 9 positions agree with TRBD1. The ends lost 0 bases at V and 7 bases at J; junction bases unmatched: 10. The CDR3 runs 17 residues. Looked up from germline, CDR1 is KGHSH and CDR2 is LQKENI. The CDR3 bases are TGTGCCAGCTCACCACCGATCCGGGACAGGGAGAAGAACACCATATATTTT. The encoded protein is CASSPPIRDREKNTIYF.

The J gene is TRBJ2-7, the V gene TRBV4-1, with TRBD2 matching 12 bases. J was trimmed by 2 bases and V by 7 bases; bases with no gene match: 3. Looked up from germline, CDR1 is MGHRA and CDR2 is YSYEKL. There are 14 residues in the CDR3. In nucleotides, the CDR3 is TGCGCCAGCAAGCGGACTAGCGGGGCCTACGAGCAGTACTTC. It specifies CASKRTSGAYEQYF.

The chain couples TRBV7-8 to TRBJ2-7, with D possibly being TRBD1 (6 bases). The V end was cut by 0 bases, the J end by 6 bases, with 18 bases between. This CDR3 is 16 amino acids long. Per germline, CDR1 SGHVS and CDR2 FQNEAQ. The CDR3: CASSLAGRRGPPEQYF. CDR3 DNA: TGTGCCAGCAGCTTAGCCGGTCGCAGGGGTCCCCCCGAGCAGTACTTC. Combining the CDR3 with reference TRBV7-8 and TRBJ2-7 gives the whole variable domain GAGVSQSPRYKVAKRGQDVALRCDPISGHVSLFWYQQALGQGPEFLTYFQNEAQLDKSGLPSDRFFAERPEGSVSTLKIQRTQQEDSAVYLCASSLAGRRGPPEQYFGPGTRLTVT.

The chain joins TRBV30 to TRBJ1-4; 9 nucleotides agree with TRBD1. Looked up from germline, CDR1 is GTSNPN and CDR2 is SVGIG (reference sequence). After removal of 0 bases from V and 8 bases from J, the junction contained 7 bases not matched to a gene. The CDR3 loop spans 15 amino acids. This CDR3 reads CAWSVHGTGREKLFF. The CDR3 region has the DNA TGTGCCTGGAGTGTACATGGGACAGGGAGGGAAAAACTGTTTTTT.

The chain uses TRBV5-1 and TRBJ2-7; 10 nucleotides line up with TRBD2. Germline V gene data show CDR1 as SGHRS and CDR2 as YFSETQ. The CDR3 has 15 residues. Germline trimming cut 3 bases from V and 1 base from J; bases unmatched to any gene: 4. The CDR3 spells CASSSLAGVSYEQYF. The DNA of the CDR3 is TGCGCCAGCAGCTCTCTAGCGGGAGTGTCCTACGAGCAGTACTTC. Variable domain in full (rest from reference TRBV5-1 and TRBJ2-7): KAGVTQTPRYLIKTRGQQVTLSCSPISGHRSVSWYQQTPGQGLQFLFEYFSETQRNKGNFPGRFSGRQFSNSRSEMNVSTLELGDSALYLCASSSLAGVSYEQYFGPGTRLTVT.